The clone carrying this T cell receptor (beta chain) was seen many times. Its antigen is unknown. These data belong to a study of blood T cells in healthy people across ages. Whole-study findings and limits: Using unsorted PBMCs precluded a conclusive naive versus antigen-experienced comparison.

Using a J-beta primer mix together with a sample-barcoded 5' primer, a second PCR was run for roughly 7 to 12 cycles. In TCRdb, the 5' RACE reads were re-called with MiXCR into one record per CDR3 protein. Seen here are some 1.5 million distinct CDR3 sequences, under 30% observed once, and the top ten hold approximately 7.7%. The CDR3 sequence is 14 residues long. Germline V lookup: CDR1 LGHNA, CDR2 YSLEER. V lost 4 bases and J lost 4; bases outside the gene matches: 3. The source material was blood. This receptor was taken from a woman younger than 45 in good health. The genes are TRBV4-3 and TRBJ2-3, with 9 bases matching TRBD2. CDR3 residues: CASSPRLAADTQYF. CDR3 coding DNA: TGCGCCAGCAGCCCCCGACTAGCGGCAGATACGCAGTATTTT.